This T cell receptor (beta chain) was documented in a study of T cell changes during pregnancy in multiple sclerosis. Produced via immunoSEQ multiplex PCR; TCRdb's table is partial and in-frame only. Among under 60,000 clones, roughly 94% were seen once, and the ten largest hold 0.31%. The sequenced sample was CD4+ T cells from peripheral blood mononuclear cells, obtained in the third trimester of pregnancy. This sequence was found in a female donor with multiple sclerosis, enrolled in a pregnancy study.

The CDR3 bases are TGTGCCAGCAGTTTCAGACTAGCGGCAGGTACGGGTACGCAGTATTTT. Its protein product is CASSFRLAAGTGTQYF. The chain employs TRBV28 and TRBJ2-3; 9 nucleotides match TRBD2. The V and J ends lost 3 bases and 8 bases, in that order; junction bases with no gene match: 12. Germline V gives CDR1 MDHEN, CDR2 SYDVKM. CDR3 length: 16 residues.